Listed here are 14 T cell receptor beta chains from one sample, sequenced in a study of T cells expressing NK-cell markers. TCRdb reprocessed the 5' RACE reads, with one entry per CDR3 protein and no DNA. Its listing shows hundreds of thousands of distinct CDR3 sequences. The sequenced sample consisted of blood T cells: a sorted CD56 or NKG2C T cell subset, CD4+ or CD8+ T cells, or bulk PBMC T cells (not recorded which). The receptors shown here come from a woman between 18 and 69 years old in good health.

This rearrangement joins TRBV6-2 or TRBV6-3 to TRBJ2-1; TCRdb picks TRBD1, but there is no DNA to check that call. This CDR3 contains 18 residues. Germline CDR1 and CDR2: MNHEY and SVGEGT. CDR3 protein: CASSYSGTYRRGRNEQFF.

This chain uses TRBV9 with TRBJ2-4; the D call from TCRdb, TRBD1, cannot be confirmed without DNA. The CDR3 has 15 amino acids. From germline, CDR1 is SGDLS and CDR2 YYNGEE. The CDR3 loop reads CASSQGRDAKNIQYF.

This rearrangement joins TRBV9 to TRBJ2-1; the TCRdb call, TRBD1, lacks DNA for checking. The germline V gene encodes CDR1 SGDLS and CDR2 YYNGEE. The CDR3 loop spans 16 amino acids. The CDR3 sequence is CASSPGGLSSYNEQFF.

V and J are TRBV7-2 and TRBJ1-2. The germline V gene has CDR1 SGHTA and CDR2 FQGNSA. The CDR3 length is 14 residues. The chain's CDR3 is CASSYFGPDYGYTF.

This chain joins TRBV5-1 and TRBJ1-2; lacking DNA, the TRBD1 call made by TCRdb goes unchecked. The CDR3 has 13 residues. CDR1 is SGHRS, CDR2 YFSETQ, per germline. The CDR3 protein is CASSLGDGYGYTF. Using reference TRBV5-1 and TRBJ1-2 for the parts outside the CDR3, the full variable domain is KAGVTQTPRYLIKTRGQQVTLSCSPISGHRSVSWYQQTPGQGLQFLFEYFSETQRNKGNFPGRFSGRQFSNSRSEMNVSTLELGDSALYLCASSLGDGYGYTFGSGTRLTVV.

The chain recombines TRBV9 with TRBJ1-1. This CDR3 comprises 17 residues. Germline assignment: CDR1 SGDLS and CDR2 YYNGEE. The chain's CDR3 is CASSVATGGRKDTEAFF. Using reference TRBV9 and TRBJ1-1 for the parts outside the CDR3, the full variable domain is DSGVTQTPKHLITATGQRVTLRCSPRSGDLSVYWYQQSLDQGLQFLIQYYNGEERAKGNILERFSAQQFPDLHSELNLSSLELGDSALYFCASSVATGGRKDTEAFFGQGTRLTVV.

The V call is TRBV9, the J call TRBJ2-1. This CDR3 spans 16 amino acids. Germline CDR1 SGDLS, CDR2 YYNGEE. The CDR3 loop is CASSVERTSSYNEQFF.

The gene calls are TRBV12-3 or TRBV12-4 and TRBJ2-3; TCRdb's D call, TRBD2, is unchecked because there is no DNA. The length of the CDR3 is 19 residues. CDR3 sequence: CASSPWGLAGPISTDTQYF.

The chain's CDR3 is CASSSYLSTDTQYF. The rearrangement joins TRBV7-2 to TRBJ2-3. Germline assignment: CDR1 SGHTA and CDR2 FQGNSA. The CDR3 length is 14 residues.

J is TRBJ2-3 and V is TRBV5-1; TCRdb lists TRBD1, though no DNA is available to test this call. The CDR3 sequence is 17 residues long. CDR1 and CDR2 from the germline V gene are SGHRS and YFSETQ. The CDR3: CASGSILGTGGTDTQYF.

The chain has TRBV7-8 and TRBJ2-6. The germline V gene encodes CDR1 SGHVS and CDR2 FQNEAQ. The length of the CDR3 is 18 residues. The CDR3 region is CASSLAGPFEDGANVLTF. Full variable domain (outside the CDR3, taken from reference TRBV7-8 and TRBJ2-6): GAGVSQSPRYKVAKRGQDVALRCDPISGHVSLFWYQQALGQGPEFLTYFQNEAQLDKSGLPSDRFFAERPEGSVSTLKIQRTQQEDSAVYLCASSLAGPFEDGANVLTFGAGSRLTVL.

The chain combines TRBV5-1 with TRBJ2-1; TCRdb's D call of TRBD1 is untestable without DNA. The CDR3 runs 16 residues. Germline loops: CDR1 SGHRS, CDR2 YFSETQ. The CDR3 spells CASSLGGQATYNEQFF.

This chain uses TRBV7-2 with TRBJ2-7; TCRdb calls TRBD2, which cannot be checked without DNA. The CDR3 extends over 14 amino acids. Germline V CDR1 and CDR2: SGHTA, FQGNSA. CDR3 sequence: CASTRLAGHYEQYF.

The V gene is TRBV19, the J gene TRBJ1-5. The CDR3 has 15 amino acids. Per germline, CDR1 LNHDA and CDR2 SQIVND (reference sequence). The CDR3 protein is CASSIDASSNQPQHF.